Listed below are T cell receptor beta chains from one sample, sequenced in a study of cytomegalovirus exposure and HLA in healthy donors. The repertoire was sequenced with immunoSEQ multiplex PCR; TCRdb's copy has only in-frame clones and lacks some. The repertoire consists of 150,000 to 200,000 clones, with 75% to 85% occurring once and the leading ten covering 6% to 7.5%. The sample taken for sequencing was PBMCs. The receptors stem from a man aged 25-45 years in good health and CMV-seropositive. Each CDR3 is given with its conserved first and last residue. A D gene is named only where the DNA matches it firmly. The size entry is marked missing in some rows and otherwise reads once, few, many or a size class.

D: TRBD2; J: TRBJ2-5; length: 15; V: TRBV19; size: -; CDR3: CASKSSSGIQETQYF; DNA: TGTGCCAGTAAAAGTTCTAGCGGGATACAAGAGACCCAGTACTTC
D: TRBD2; J: TRBJ2-1; length: 14; V: TRBV30; size: once; CDR3: CAWVSGSLYNEQFF; DNA: TGTGCCTGGGTCAGCGGGAGTTTGTACAATGAGCAGTTCTTC
D: -; J: TRBJ1-2; length: 16; V: TRBV6-5; size: -; CDR3: CASSYSRTGGNYGYTF; DNA: TGTGCCAGCAGTTACTCAAGAACGGGCGGGAACTATGGCTACACCTTC
D: -; J: TRBJ1-2; length: 15; V: TRBV5-1; size: -; CDR3: CASSLSGGADYGYTF; DNA: TGCGCCAGCAGCTTGTCCGGGGGTGCGGACTATGGCTACACCTTC
D: TRBD1; J: TRBJ2-5; length: 15; V: TRBV5-5; size: few; CDR3: CASSQPTGTQETQYF; DNA: TGTGCCAGCAGCCAACCGACAGGGACCCAAGAGACCCAGTACTTC
D: -; J: TRBJ2-1; length: 13; V: TRBV11-3; size: -; CDR3: CASSFGRLNEQFF; DNA: TGTGCCAGCAGCTTCGGCAGACTCAATGAGCAGTTCTTC
D: TRBD1; J: TRBJ1-4; length: 15; V: TRBV7-2; size: -; CDR3: CASSSETGVGEKLFF; DNA: TGTGCCAGCAGCTCTGAGACAGGGGTTGGTGAAAAACTGTTTTTT
D: TRBD1; J: TRBJ1-5; length: 15; V: TRBV25-1; size: -; CDR3: CASSEGQGTFQPQHF; DNA: TGTGCCAGCAGTGAGGGACAGGGAACATTTCAGCCCCAGCATTTT
D: TRBD2; J: TRBJ2-1; length: 14; V: TRBV6-5; size: once; CDR3: CASSRTSGGAEQFF; DNA: TGTGCCAGCAGTCGGACTAGCGGGGGGGCCGAGCAGTTCTTC
D: TRBD2; J: TRBJ2-1; length: 13; V: TRBV19; size: -; CDR3: CASSMGGDNEQFF; DNA: TGTGCCAGTAGTATGGGAGGGGACAATGAGCAGTTCTTC
D: -; J: TRBJ1-1; length: 13; V: TRBV5-1; size: -; CDR3: CASSGHASTEAFF; DNA: TGCGCCAGCAGCGGACACGCGAGCACTGAAGCTTTCTTT
D: TRBD1; J: TRBJ2-1; length: 16; V: TRBV7-7; size: -; CDR3: CASSPQGRGPYNEQFF; DNA: TGTGCCAGCAGCCCCCAGGGCAGGGGGCCCTACAATGAGCAGTTCTTC
D: -; J: TRBJ1-1; length: 16; V: TRBV19; size: -; CDR3: CASSRPWAGMNTEAFF; DNA: TGTGCCAGTAGCCGACCCTGGGCAGGGATGAACACTGAAGCTTTCTTT
D: -; J: TRBJ2-3; length: 13; V: TRBV6-4; size: few; CDR3: CASSDAVTDTQYF; DNA: TGTGCCAGCAGTGACGCGGTCACAGATACGCAGTATTTT
D: TRBD1; J: TRBJ2-7; length: 13; V: TRBV27; size: -; CDR3: CASSLDRDYEQYF; DNA: TGTGCCAGCAGCCTAGACAGGGACTACGAGCAGTACTTC
D: TRBD2; J: TRBJ2-3; length: 18; V: TRBV13; size: -; CDR3: CASSLVAGGPRRADTQYF; DNA: TGTGCCAGCAGCTTAGTAGCGGGAGGGCCTAGGAGGGCAGATACGCAGTATTTT
D: TRBD2; J: TRBJ2-7; length: 14; V: TRBV6-5; size: -; CDR3: CASRPGTSGAEQYF; DNA: TGTGCCAGCAGACCCGGGACTAGCGGGGCCGAGCAGTACTTC
D: TRBD2; J: TRBJ2-3; length: 15; V: TRBV4-2; size: -; CDR3: CASSQAGGVTDTQYF; DNA: TGTGCCAGCAGCCAAGCGGGGGGGGTCACAGATACGCAGTATTTT
D: -; J: TRBJ1-6; length: 14; V: TRBV27; size: -; CDR3: CASRTGSYNSPLHF; DNA: TGTGCCAGCAGAACAGGGTCTTATAATTCACCCCTCCACTTT
D: TRBD2; J: TRBJ2-2; length: 17; V: TRBV28; size: -; CDR3: CASSLTLAGGPGGELFF; DNA: TGTGCCAGCAGTTTAACCCTAGCGGGAGGGCCGGGCGGGGAGCTGTTTTTT
D: TRBD2; J: TRBJ2-3; length: 19; V: TRBV5-1; size: once; CDR3: CASSLGASGPFLGTDTQYF; DNA: TGCGCCAGCAGCTTGGGGGCTAGCGGTCCCTTTCTTGGCACAGATACGCAGTATTTT
D: -; J: TRBJ2-7; length: 15; V: TRBV7-6; size: few; CDR3: CASSLGVQGTYEQYF; DNA: TGTGCCAGCAGCTTAGGGGTACAGGGCACCTACGAGCAGTACTTC
D: TRBD2; J: TRBJ2-2; length: 17; V: TRBV19; size: -; CDR3: CASSISSSGGYTGELFF; DNA: TGTGCCAGTAGTATTAGCTCTAGCGGGGGCTACACCGGGGAGCTGTTTTTT
D: -; J: TRBJ1-2; length: 14; V: TRBV5-4; size: -; CDR3: CASSLEGISYGYTF; DNA: TGTGCCAGCAGCTTGGAGGGGATAAGCTATGGCTACACCTTC
D: -; J: TRBJ1-6; length: 8; V: TRBV21-1; size: -; CDR3: CASRPLHF; DNA: TGTGCCAGCCGACCCCTCCACTTT
D: -; J: TRBJ2-7; length: 14; V: TRBV6-5; size: -; CDR3: CASSYSRFSYEQYF; DNA: TGTGCCAGCAGTTATAGCCGCTTCTCCTACGAGCAGTACTTC
D: -; J: TRBJ2-5; length: 12; V: TRBV5-1; size: -; CDR3: CASSSFQETQYF; DNA: TGCGCCAGCAGCTCCTTCCAAGAGACCCAGTACTTC
D: TRBD2; J: TRBJ2-7; length: 14; V: TRBV5-8; size: -; CDR3: CASSRTSGGYEQYF; DNA: TGTGCCAGCAGTAGGACTAGCGGGGGTTACGAGCAGTACTTC
D: TRBD2; J: TRBJ2-7; length: 17; V: TRBV5-5; size: -; CDR3: CASSLAQISGMWYEQYF; DNA: TGTGCCAGCAGCTTGGCCCAAATTAGCGGGATGTGGTACGAGCAGTACTTC
D: -; J: TRBJ1-1; length: 11; V: TRBV11-3; size: once; CDR3: CASSLGQAAFF; DNA: TGTGCCAGCAGCTTAGGGCAGGCCGCTTTCTTT
D: TRBD2; J: TRBJ2-1; length: 17; V: TRBV29-1; size: -; CDR3: CSVARGSGPSSYNEQFF; DNA: TGCAGCGTAGCAAGGGGTAGCGGGCCCAGCTCCTACAATGAGCAGTTCTTC
D: -; J: TRBJ1-1; length: 14; V: TRBV19; size: -; CDR3: CASSIFPAQGEAFF; DNA: TGTGCCAGTAGTATATTCCCGGCTCAGGGTGAAGCTTTCTTT
D: -; J: TRBJ1-3; length: 13; V: TRBV7-9; size: -; CDR3: CASSRQYGNTIYF; DNA: TGTGCCAGCAGCAGACAGTACGGAAACACCATATATTTT
D: -; J: TRBJ2-3; length: 14; V: TRBV5-1; size: -; CDR3: CASSLTRETDTQYF; DNA: TGCGCCAGCAGCCTGACTAGAGAAACAGATACGCAGTATTTT
D: -; J: TRBJ1-1; length: 18; V: TRBV5-1; size: -; CDR3: CASSLFQWAPDANTEAFF; DNA: TGCGCCAGCAGCTTGTTCCAGTGGGCTCCAGACGCGAACACTGAAGCTTTCTTT
D: -; J: TRBJ1-3; length: 16; V: TRBV6-5; size: -; CDR3: CASSYRQGNSGNTIYF; DNA: TGTGCCAGCAGTTACCGGCAGGGGAACTCTGGAAACACCATATATTTT
D: TRBD2; J: TRBJ2-7; length: 12; V: TRBV2; size: -; CDR3: CASKTGGYEQYF; DNA: TGTGCCAGCAAGACGGGGGGCTACGAGCAGTACTTC
D: TRBD1; J: TRBJ1-3; length: 15; V: TRBV28; size: -; CDR3: CASSQTGGIGNTIYF; DNA: TGTGCCAGCAGCCAAACAGGGGGAATTGGAAACACCATATATTTT
D: TRBD1; J: TRBJ1-4; length: 16; V: TRBV5-4; size: -; CDR3: CASSRPGDREGEKLFF; DNA: TGTGCCAGCAGCCGGCCGGGGGACAGGGAGGGTGAAAAACTGTTTTTT
D: -; J: TRBJ2-7; length: 11; V: TRBV14; size: -; CDR3: CASSQGGEQYF; DNA: TGTGCCAGCAGCCAAGGCGGCGAGCAGTACTTC
D: -; J: TRBJ2-7; length: 14; V: TRBV7-2; size: few; CDR3: CASSRGWEREGQYF; DNA: TGTGCCAGCAGCAGAGGGTGGGAAAGGGAAGGGCAGTACTTC
D: TRBD1; J: TRBJ1-2; length: 17; V: TRBV18; size: -; CDR3: CASSGTWTGDYDYGYTF; DNA: TGTGCCAGCTCAGGGACTTGGACAGGCGATTATGACTATGGCTACACCTTC